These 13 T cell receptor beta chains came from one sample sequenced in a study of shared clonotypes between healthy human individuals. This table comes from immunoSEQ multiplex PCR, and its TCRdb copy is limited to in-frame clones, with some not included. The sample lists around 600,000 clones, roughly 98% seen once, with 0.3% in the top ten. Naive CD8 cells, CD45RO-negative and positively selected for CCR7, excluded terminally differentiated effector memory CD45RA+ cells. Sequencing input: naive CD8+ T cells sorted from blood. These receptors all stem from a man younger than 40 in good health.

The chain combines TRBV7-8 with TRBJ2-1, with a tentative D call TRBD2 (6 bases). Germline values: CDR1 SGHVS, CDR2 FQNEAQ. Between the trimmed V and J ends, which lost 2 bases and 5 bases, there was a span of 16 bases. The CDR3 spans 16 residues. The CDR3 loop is CASSLLATLINNEQFF. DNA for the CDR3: TGTGCCAGCAGCTTACTAGCGACCCTAATCAACAATGAGCAGTTCTTC.

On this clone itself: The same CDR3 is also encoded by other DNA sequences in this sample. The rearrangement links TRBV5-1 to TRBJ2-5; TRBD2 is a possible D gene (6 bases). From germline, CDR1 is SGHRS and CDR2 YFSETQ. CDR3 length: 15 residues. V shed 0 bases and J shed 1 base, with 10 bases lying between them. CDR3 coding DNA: TGCGCCAGCAGCTTGGAGGGACTGCTCCAAGAGACCCAGTACTTC. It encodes CASSLEGLLQETQYF. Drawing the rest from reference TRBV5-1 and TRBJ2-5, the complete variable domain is KAGVTQTPRYLIKTRGQQVTLSCSPISGHRSVSWYQQTPGQGLQFLFEYFSETQRNKGNFPGRFSGRQFSNSRSEMNVSTLELGDSALYLCASSLEGLLQETQYFGPGTRLLVL.

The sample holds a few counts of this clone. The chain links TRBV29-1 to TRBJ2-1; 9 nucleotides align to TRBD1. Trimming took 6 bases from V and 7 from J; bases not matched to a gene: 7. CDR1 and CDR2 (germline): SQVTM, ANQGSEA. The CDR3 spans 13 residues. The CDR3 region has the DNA TGCAGCGTGCGGACAGGGGAAAGGAATGAGCAGTTCTTC. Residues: CSVRTGERNEQFF.

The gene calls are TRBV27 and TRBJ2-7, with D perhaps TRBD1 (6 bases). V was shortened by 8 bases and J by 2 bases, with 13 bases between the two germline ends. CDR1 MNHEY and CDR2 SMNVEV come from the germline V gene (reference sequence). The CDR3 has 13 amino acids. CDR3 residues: CASGYRATYEQYF. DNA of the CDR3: TGTGCCAGCGGTTACAGGGCCACCTACGAGCAGTACTTC.

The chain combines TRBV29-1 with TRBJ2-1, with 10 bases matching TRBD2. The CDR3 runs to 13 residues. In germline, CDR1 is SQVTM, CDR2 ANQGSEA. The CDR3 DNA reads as TGCAGTCCTCAACTAGCGGGATTAGGTGAGCAGTTCTTC. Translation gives CSPQLAGLGEQFF.

In nucleotides, the CDR3 is TGTGCCAGCAGCTTATCCAGCGGGACAGGGTTCTCCTTAAGCTCTGGAAACACCATATATTTT. Translation gives CASSLSSGTGFSLSSGNTIYF. This rearrangement joins TRBV13 to TRBJ1-3, with 9 positions matching TRBD1. Germline CDR1 is PRHDT and CDR2 is FYEKMQ (reference sequence). Unmatched junction bases numbered 17, after V lost 2 bases and J lost 0 bases. The CDR3 is 21 residues long. Full variable domain (missing parts from reference TRBV13 and TRBJ1-3): AAGVIQSPRHLIKEKRETATLKCYPIPRHDTVYWYQQGPGQDPQFLISFYEKMQSDKGSIPDRFSAQQFSDYHSELNMSSLELGDSALYFCASSLSSGTGFSLSSGNTIYFGEGSWLTVV.

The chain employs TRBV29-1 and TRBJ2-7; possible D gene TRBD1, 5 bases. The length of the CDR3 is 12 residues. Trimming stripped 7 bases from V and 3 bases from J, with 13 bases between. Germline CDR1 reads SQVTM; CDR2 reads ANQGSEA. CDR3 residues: CSEDKWGYEQYF. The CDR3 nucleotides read TGCAGCGAGGACAAATGGGGCTACGAGCAGTACTTC.

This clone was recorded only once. In nucleotides, the CDR3 is TGTGCCAGCAGTTTTCCGGGACAGTACACTGAAGCTTTCTTT. It yields the protein CASSFPGQYTEAFF. This rearrangement joins TRBV28 to TRBJ1-1; 7 bases agree with TRBD1. Looked up from germline, CDR1 is MDHEN and CDR2 is SYDVKM. With 3 bases clipped from V and 3 bases from J, the junction kept 4 bases outside the gene matches. CDR3 size: 14 residues.

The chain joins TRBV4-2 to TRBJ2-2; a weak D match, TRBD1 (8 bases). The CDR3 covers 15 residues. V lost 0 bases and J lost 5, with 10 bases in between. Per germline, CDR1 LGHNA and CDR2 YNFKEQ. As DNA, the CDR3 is TGTGCCAGCAGCCAAGAACAGGGGGGGACCGGGGAGCTGTTTTTT. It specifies CASSQEQGGTGELFF.

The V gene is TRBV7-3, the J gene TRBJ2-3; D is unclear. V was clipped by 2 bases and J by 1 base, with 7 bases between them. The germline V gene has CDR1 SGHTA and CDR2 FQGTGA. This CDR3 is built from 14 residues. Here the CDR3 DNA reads TGTGCCAGCAGCTTATATCTTGGCACAGATACGCAGTATTTT. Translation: CASSLYLGTDTQYF. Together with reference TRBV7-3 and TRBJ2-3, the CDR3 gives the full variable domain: GAGVSQTPSNKVTEKGKYVELRCDPISGHTALYWYRQSLGQGPEFLIYFQGTGAADDSGLPNDRFFAVRPEGSVSTLKIQRTERGDSAVYLCASSLYLGTDTQYFGPGTRLTVL.

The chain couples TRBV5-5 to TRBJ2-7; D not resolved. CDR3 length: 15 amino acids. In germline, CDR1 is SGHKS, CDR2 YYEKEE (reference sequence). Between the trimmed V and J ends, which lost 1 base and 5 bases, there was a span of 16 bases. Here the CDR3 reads CASSLSLGSSNEQYF. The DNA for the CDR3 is TGTGCCAGCAGCTTGAGTTTGGGTTCTTCTAACGAGCAGTACTTC.

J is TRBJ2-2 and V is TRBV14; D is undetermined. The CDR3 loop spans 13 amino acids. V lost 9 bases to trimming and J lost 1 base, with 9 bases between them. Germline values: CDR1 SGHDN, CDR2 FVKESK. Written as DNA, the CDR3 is TGTGCCAGTTGGCAGGTGAACACCGGGGAGCTGTTTTTT. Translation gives CASWQVNTGELFF. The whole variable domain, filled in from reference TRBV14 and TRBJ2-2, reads EAGVTQFPSHSVIEKGQTVTLRCDPISGHDNLYWYRRVMGKEIKFLLHFVKESKQDESGMPNNRFLAERTGGTYSTLKVQPAELEDSGVYFCASWQVNTGELFFGEGSRLTVL.

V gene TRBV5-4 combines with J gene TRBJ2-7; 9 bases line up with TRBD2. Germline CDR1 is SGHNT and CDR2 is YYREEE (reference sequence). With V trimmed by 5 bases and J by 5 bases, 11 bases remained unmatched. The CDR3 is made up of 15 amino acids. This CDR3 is CASRKTGGRANEQYF. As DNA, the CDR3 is TGTGCCAGCAGAAAAACCGGCGGGAGGGCCAACGAGCAGTACTTC.